This TCR beta chain was captured in a study of radiation and T cells in renal cell carcinoma (dated by TCRdb to between 2020 and 2021). Concerning the study at large: Samples came from a clinical trial, in which primary renal cell carcinomas received 15 Gy stereotactic body radiation therapy followed by nephrectomy 4 weeks later. In the 40 to 55 samples combined, 4,016,671 unique CDR3 nucleotide sequences were found, encoding roughly 3,000,000 unique CDR3 amino acid sequences. A total of around 50 samples underwent TCR beta sequencing, made up of roughly 26 tumors and about 27 peripheral blood samples. Here is what the overall study found, with its caveats: Because the trial had a single-armed design, the trial could not examine how radiation dose or scheduling affected the TCR repertoire. Because pretreatment tumor biopsies were not available, the study could not determine whether clonotypes were already present within the tumor at baseline. In blood, the top tumor clonotypes increased between baseline and 2 weeks post-radiation and then shrank by 4 weeks, which suggests that tumor-resident clones expanded only transiently. Changes in the blood repertoire were not tracked past 4 weeks after treatment.

The sample's time point label is to be understood as: blood 2 weeks post-SBRT. According to the study, the label for this sample's treatment or condition signals: 15 Gy SBRT to primary tumor, nephrectomy 4 weeks later. To follow tumor-enriched clonotypes, peripheral blood was collected serially from radiation-treated patients at baseline and again at 2 weeks and 4 weeks after SBRT. Renal cell carcinoma with clear cell pathology was present in all patients. The QIAamp DNA Blood Mini Kit (Qiagen) was used to prepare genomic DNA for TCR sequencing. The analyses included just those samples that passed every quality control check. TCR beta libraries were generated from genomic DNA with the immunoSEQ kit, following the manufacturer's recommendations. To prepare the libraries, a first multiplex PCR with proprietary primers was run, followed by a second PCR that added unique barcodes, and a bead cleanup was done after each round. Each sample batch included a kit-provided positive control reaction and a negative control reaction. The final libraries were assessed on an Agilent 4200 TapeStation D1000 ScreenTape, pooled by volume, and quantified by qPCR. Sequencing was performed on an Illumina NextSeq500 with a MidOutput 150-cycle cartridge, and 156 Read1 and 15 Index1 cycles were run with kit custom primers. The pooled library was loaded at roughly 0.98 pM with an approximately 21% PhiX control spike-in. In the source study's methods: Vendor-processed data were analyzed in R, and a clonotype was defined as all T cells sharing the same CDR3 nucleotide sequence. For clone abundance analyses, frequencies were normalized to the 10,000 most abundant clones per sample. Public T cell clones, which averaged fewer than five per sample, were removed prior to analysis. An abundance difference of at least 32-fold between compartments was the criterion for calling clonotypes tumor-enriched or baseline blood-enriched. A beta-binomial differential abundance model was applied to find clonotypes that expanded or contracted between blood time points. The Baroni-Urbani and Buser coefficient was used to measure tumor-blood repertoire similarity, and groups were compared with two-tailed Wilcoxon tests in R. TCRdb re-hosts the immuneACCESS table, in-frame sequences only. Its copies lack some clones; in the studies checked, an unresolved V gene accounts for under half of them, and the cause for the rest is not known. The DNA gave D and trimming, while V, J and clone size come from that table. A total of roughly 78,000 clones appear in this sample, about 81% of them only once. The leading ten clones occupy 5.5% to 7.5% of the sample.

This clone showed up just a few times. Its antigen is currently not known. Nothing much larger sits one base from this clone, and base qualities are not available. The germline V gene provides CDR1 SGDLS and CDR2 YYNGEE. From the cysteine through the phenylalanine, the CDR3 covers 15 amino acids. Only the CDR3 part of the read is kept: 45 bases, read in frame from the first base. Trimming accounts for 4 bases at V and 3 bases at J, while the number of junction bases matched to no gene is 9. The input for sequencing was blood, taken from a patient whose treatment included radiotherapy and nephrectomy. The TCR originated in a man between 60 and 70 years old with renal cell carcinoma. Recombination linked TRBV9 to TRBJ1-1; 7 of the junction bases match TRBD1. The DNA sequence is given as TGTGCCAGCAGCTTCGCGACAGGGAGGGACACTGAAGCTTTCTTT. This codes for CASSFATGRDTEAFF.